One and the same sample provided the 14 T cell receptor beta chains below, sequenced in a study of spatial heterogeneity in lung cancer. TCRdb re-called the 5' RACE reads with MiXCR, one entry per CDR3 protein. Found here are 110,000 or so distinct CDR3 sequences, 9.5% to 14% of them singletons; the top ten hold 24%. Time point denoted: blood at routine non-recurrence follow-up after resection. This specimen was PBMCs, taken at follow-up. These receptor sequences come from a female donor with early-stage non-small cell lung cancer.

The chain is built from TRBV27 and TRBJ1-4; 9 bases line up with TRBD1. The V segment lost 2 bases and the J segment 8 bases; nucleotides outside the gene matches: 3. CDR1 is MNHEY and CDR2 is SMNVEV in the germline V gene (reference sequence). This CDR3 contains 14 residues. CDR3 in DNA: TGTGCCAGCAGTTTACTGGGACAGGGAGAAAAACTGTTTTTT. Protein sequence: CASSLLGQGEKLFF.

The chain links TRBV20-1 to TRBJ2-3; 7 bases are shared with TRBD2. The CDR3 totals 14 residues. V lost 1 base to trimming and J lost 2 bases; unmatched junction nucleotides: 3. Germline CDR1 and CDR2: DFQATT and SNEGSKA (reference sequence). The CDR3 DNA reads as TGCAGTGCTAGAGGGCGACTAGCCACAGATACGCAGTATTTT. Its protein is CSARGRLATDTQYF.

This clonotype appeared a few times. The chain combines TRBV4-1 with TRBJ1-2; a possible D gene is TRBD1 (6 bases). The CDR3 is 15 amino acids. V was trimmed by 2 bases and J by 5 bases, leaving 15 bases between them. Looked up from germline, CDR1 is MGHRA and CDR2 is YSYEKL. Here the CDR3 reads CASSQPLRGRYGYTF. The CDR3 bases are TGCGCCAGCAGCCAACCACTCAGGGGCAGGTATGGCTACACCTTC.

This clonotype appeared a few times. V gene TRBV28 combines with J gene TRBJ1-6; 7 bases line up with TRBD1. The CDR3 spans 15 residues. The J segment lost 9 bases and the V segment lost 6 bases, leaving 11 bases of the junction unmatched. CDR1 MDHEN and CDR2 SYDVKM come from the germline V gene. The CDR3 reads CASRASRDRSSPLHF. Here the CDR3 DNA reads TGTGCCAGCAGAGCTTCCCGGGACAGATCTTCACCCCTCCACTTT.

This clonotype was observed a few times. CDR3 sequence: CASGRPENSPLHF. DNA for the CDR3: TGTGCCAGCGGGCGGCCCGAGAATTCACCCCTCCACTTT. The V call is TRBV6-5, the J call TRBJ1-6; D is undetermined. CDR3 length: 13 residues. V was clipped by 8 bases and J by 7 bases, with 12 bases between them. Germline CDR1 reads MNHEY; CDR2 reads SVGAGI.

This clonotype was found a few times. The chain carries TRBV3-1 and TRBJ2-2; D is possibly TRBD2 (6 bases). Trimming took 5 bases from V and 0 from J, leaving 13 bases between them. Germline CDR1 is LGHDT and CDR2 is YNNKEL (reference sequence). The CDR3 extends over 16 amino acids. DNA for the CDR3: TGTGCCAGCAGCGATCTTCGACTAGCGAACACCGGGGAGCTGTTTTTT. Translated, it gives CASSDLRLANTGELFF.

The sample holds a few counts of this clonotype. V is TRBV7-9 and J is TRBJ2-5, with TRBD2 matching over 8 bases. The V and J ends lost 3 bases and 2 bases, in that order; junction bases with no gene match: 5. The CDR3 totals 15 residues. The germline V gene encodes CDR1 SEHNR and CDR2 FQNEAQ (reference sequence). CDR3 region: CASSLSSGGQETQYF. In DNA form, the CDR3 reads TGTGCCAGCAGCTTGAGCAGCGGGGGACAAGAGACCCAGTACTTC. Filled out from reference TRBV7-9 and TRBJ2-5, the complete variable domain reads DTGVSQNPRHKITKRGQNVTFRCDPISEHNRLYWYRQTLGQGPEFLTYFQNEAQLEKSRLLSDRFSAERPKGSFSTLEIQRTEQGDSAMYLCASSLSSGGQETQYFGPGTRLLVL.

This clonotype was counted at least ten times. The chain links TRBV11-2 to TRBJ2-1; 11 bases map to TRBD2. Per germline, CDR1 SGHAT and CDR2 FQNNGV. V lost 5 bases, J lost 7 bases, and 7 bases stayed unmatched. The CDR3 loop spans 15 amino acids. For the CDR3, the DNA is TGTGCCAGCAGCGTTACTAGCGGGAGTCGTAATGAGCAGTTCTTC. As protein: CASSVTSGSRNEQFF.

The rearrangement joins TRBV19 to TRBJ2-7, with 7 nucleotides matching TRBD1. This CDR3 comprises 13 residues. CDR1 LNHDA and CDR2 SQIVND come from the germline V gene (reference sequence). The ends lost 3 bases at V and 6 bases at J; junction bases unmatched: 5. This CDR3 is CASSISDRPEQYF. CDR3 in DNA: TGTGCCAGTAGTATCTCGGACAGGCCCGAGCAGTACTTC.

This clonotype has just a few counts. The chain employs TRBV9 and TRBJ2-3; D unclear. Germline CDR1 SGDLS, CDR2 YYNGEE. CDR3 length: 13 amino acids. V lost 6 bases and J lost 0, with 8 bases in between. DNA of the CDR3: TGTGCCAGCAATGGACCCAGCACAGATACGCAGTATTTT. Residues: CASNGPSTDTQYF.

The chain is built from TRBV6-5 and TRBJ1-1, with a tentative D call TRBD1 (5 bases). The CDR3 totals 14 residues. The V gene's germline CDR1 is MNHEY and CDR2 SVGAGI. V dropped 6 bases and J dropped 0 bases, with 11 bases sitting between them. CDR3 sequence reads: CASRTTAMNTEAFF. In DNA, the CDR3 is TGTGCCAGCAGGACGACAGCGATGAACACTGAAGCTTTCTTT.

Ten or more counts support this clonotype. This chain links TRBV29-1 with TRBJ2-3; D is undetermined. The CDR3 loop spans 12 amino acids. Trimming shortened V by 7 bases and J by 2 bases, and 10 bases separated the two germline ends. The V gene's germline CDR1 is SQVTM and CDR2 ANQGSEA. The CDR3: CSATGNTDTQYF. DNA of the CDR3: TGCAGCGCGACGGGTAACACAGATACGCAGTATTTT.

CDR3 residues: CSFFGLDQETQYF. CDR3 sequence (DNA): TGCAGTTTTTTCGGACTAGATCAAGAGACCCAGTACTTC. The rearrangement joins TRBV20-1 to TRBJ2-5, with 7 bases fitting TRBD2. Germline V gene lookup returns CDR1 DFQATT and CDR2 SNEGSKA (reference sequence). V gave up 8 bases and J gave up 2 bases; unmatched junction bases: 8. This CDR3 contains 13 residues.

This clonotype appeared a few times. The chain carries TRBV12-3 or TRBV12-4 and TRBJ1-1, with TRBD1 as a possible D gene (5 bases). The CDR3 has 15 residues. V lost 3 bases, J lost 3 bases, and 14 bases lay in between. As DNA, the CDR3 is TGTGCCAGCAGTTTGCGGGGGACTCAGGACACTGAAGCTTTCTTT. This codes for CASSLRGTQDTEAFF.